Detailed here is one TCR beta chain. The target antigen is unknown. CD45RO-negative cells were positively selected for CCR7, leaving out terminally differentiated effector memory CD45RA+ cells. This CDR3 region has 14 residues. V trimming: 2 bases; J trimming: 5 bases; junction bases outside the gene matches: 4. Per germline, CDR1 MNHEY and CDR2 SMNVEV (reference sequence). The data belong to a study of shared clonotypes between healthy human individuals. The overall study: Per-donor plates numbered three CD4 naive, three CD4 memory, two CD8 naive and one CD8 memory.

Once extracted for a subset, genomic DNA was divided evenly among several immunoSEQ plates. Some clones are missing from TCRdb's copy, which holds only in-frame ones; the method was immunoSEQ multiplex PCR. The table shows around 2.1 million clones, with roughly 91% occurring only once. Findings and caveats of the study: Generation probability values for non-shared clonotypes were lower than those for clonotypes shared by all four donors.

The sequenced sample consisted of naive CD8+ T cells from PBMCs. The chain combines TRBV27 with TRBJ1-1; 8 bases align to TRBD1. This receptor was obtained from a man between 18 and 35 years old in good health. Some clones in this sample may be carry-over from other donors' samples. Here the CDR3 reads CASSLQGAMTEAFF. The CDR3 DNA sequence: TGTGCCAGCAGTTTACAGGGGGCGATGACTGAAGCTTTCTTT.